This T cell receptor (beta chain) was retrieved from a study of blood T cell repertoires in COVID-19. Turning to the study itself: T cells, B-cell-depleted T cells, or PBMCs provided the cDNA or gDNA that served as material.

The CDR3 is 14 residues long. Germline loops: CDR1 SQVTM, CDR2 ANQGSEA. The J segment lost 4 bases and the V segment lost 7 bases, leaving 8 bases of the junction unmatched. Repertoires were generated with immunoSEQ multiplex PCR, while TCRdb's copy carries only in-frame clones and drops some. This sample has 140,000 to 150,000 clones, with almost 90% found just once. The sequenced material came from peripheral blood. This TCR was sampled from a human donor in a cohort sampled during active COVID-19. The V call is TRBV29-1, the J call TRBJ1-4; 8 bases agree with TRBD1. Written as DNA, the CDR3 is TGCAGCGCATTCCTGACAGGGGATAATGAAAAACTGTTTTTT. This sequence encodes CSAFLTGDNEKLFF.